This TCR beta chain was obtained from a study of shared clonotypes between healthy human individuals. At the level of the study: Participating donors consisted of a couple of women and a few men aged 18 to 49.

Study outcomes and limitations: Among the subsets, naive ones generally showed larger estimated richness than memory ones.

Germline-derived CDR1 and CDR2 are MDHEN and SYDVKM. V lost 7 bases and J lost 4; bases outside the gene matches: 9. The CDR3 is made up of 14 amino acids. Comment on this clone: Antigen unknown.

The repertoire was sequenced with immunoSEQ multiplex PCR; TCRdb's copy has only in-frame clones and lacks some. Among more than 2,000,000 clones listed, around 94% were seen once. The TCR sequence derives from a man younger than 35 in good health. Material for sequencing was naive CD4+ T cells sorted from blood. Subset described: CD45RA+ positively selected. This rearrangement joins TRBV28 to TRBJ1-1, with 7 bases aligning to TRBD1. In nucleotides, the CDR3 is TGTGCCAGCACCCAGGGGGGTCTCGGCACTGAAGCTTTCTTT. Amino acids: CASTQGGLGTEAFF.